This T cell receptor (beta chain) was sequenced for a study of T cell repertoires in cytomegalovirus infection. Study background: An indication of both CMV infection and matching HLA type came from public TCR beta signatures.

Germline CDR1 is SGHKS and CDR2 is YYEKEE (reference sequence). The CDR3 is 13 residues long. Notes on the study in general: Dominant in the ex vivo response were TCR beta clonotypes restricted by HLA-C and specific for CMV. Adding up the frequency of public TCR beta families identified people who carried CMV plus the relevant HLA.

TCRdb analysed the reads with MiXCR anew, one entry per CDR3 protein. This table has roughly 230,000 distinct CDR3 sequences, over 15% appearing once. This clonotype turned up a few times. Its matching antigen is unknown. One junction end disagrees with the germline gene, perhaps due to a read error. Sequencing input: CD8+ T cells from PBMCs. This TCR derives from a human donor in good health (CMV status not recorded). Some clones in this sample may be carry-over from other donors' samples. The chain couples TRBV5-5 to TRBJ1-3, with D perhaps matching TRBD1 (5 bases). The CDR3 DNA reads TGTGCCAGCAGCTCCCAAGCGACACGTGAGGGACATTTT. This gives the protein CASSSQATREGHF.